The 21 T cell receptor beta chains listed next were all sequenced from one sample in a study of post-analysis software for immune sequencing data. Study observations and caveats: Included in a set of several TRBV segments more frequent in patients than controls were TRBV5-6, TRBV5-1 and TRBV20-1.

Prepared libraries of TCR beta cDNA carried unique molecular identifiers. TCRdb itself ran the PCR reads through MiXCR, one entry per CDR3 protein. The sample contains some 450,000 distinct CDR3 sequences, around 40% of which appear only once. Antigen specificity for these receptors is unknown. The sequenced sample consisted of blood. Receptors originate from a girl aged 10-17 years with multiple sclerosis.

This sequence joins TRBV12-3 or TRBV12-4 and TRBJ2-3, with D tentatively TRBD1 (6 bases). This CDR3 spans 15 amino acids. V was shortened by 2 bases and J by 3 bases, with 12 bases between the two germline ends. CDR3 DNA: TGTGCCAGCAGTTTAATGGCAGGGGCGACAGATACGCAGTATTTT. Its protein product is CASSLMAGATDTQYF.

V is TRBV6-6 and J is TRBJ2-4; either TRBD1 or TRBD2 may fit D (5 bases each). Gene TRBJ2-7 matches the end of the DNA better, so the J call may be wrong. Germline V gene sequence: CDR1 MNHNY, CDR2 SVGAGI (reference sequence). The CDR3 extends over 15 amino acids. The CDR3 DNA follows: TGTGCCAGCAGTTACCGTCCGGGACCCTCCTACGAGCAGTACTTC. As protein: CASSYRPGPSYEQYF.

This clonotype has only one observation. The CDR3 coding sequence is TGTGCCAGCAGCCCGGGACTAGCGGGAGGGCCAAGGAACATTCAGTACTTC. Encoded protein: CASSPGLAGGPRNIQYF. The chain carries TRBV3-1 and TRBJ2-4; 16 positions match TRBD2. CDR3 length equals 17 residues. V was clipped by 4 bases and J by 7 bases; unmatched bases: 7. Per germline, CDR1 LGHDT and CDR2 YNNKEL (reference sequence).

The CDR3 coding sequence is TGTGCCAGCTCACCACCGGGACTAGAGGGTTACGAGCAGTACTTC. This sequence encodes CASSPPGLEGYEQYF. J is TRBJ2-1 and V is TRBV18, with 8 bases matching TRBD2. The end of the DNA fits TRBJ2-7 better, so the J call may be wrong. Germline-derived CDR1 and CDR2 are KGHSH and LQKENI. This CDR3 is built from 15 residues.

This clonotype was counted between two and nine times. V is TRBV5-1 and J is TRBJ2-3; D uncertain. V was cut by 0 bases and J by 3 bases, with 11 bases left in between. CDR1 is SGHRS and CDR2 is YFSETQ in the germline V gene. The CDR3 runs to 15 residues. The CDR3: CASSLGGRLTDTQYF. The DNA of the CDR3 is TGCGCCAGCAGCTTGGGTGGTAGGCTAACAGATACGCAGTATTTT. The full variable domain, completed using reference TRBV5-1 and TRBJ2-3, is KAGVTQTPRYLIKTRGQQVTLSCSPISGHRSVSWYQQTPGQGLQFLFEYFSETQRNKGNFPGRFSGRQFSNSRSEMNVSTLELGDSALYLCASSLGGRLTDTQYFGPGTRLTVL.

This clonotype has more than one count but fewer than ten. V gene TRBV6-5 combines with J gene TRBJ2-5; the match to TRBD1 covers 10 bases. The germline V gene has CDR1 MNHEY and CDR2 SVGAGI. This CDR3 region has 15 residues. V lost 6 bases and J lost 0; bases outside the gene matches: 4. The CDR3 DNA sequence: TGTGCCAGCAGGGAGACAGGGGGCTACCAAGAGACCCAGTACTTC. Translated, it gives CASRETGGYQETQYF.

The chain employs TRBV27 and TRBJ2-1; 8 nucleotides align to TRBD1. V was clipped by 5 bases and J by 8 bases; unmatched bases: 8. This CDR3 region has 14 residues. Germline V gene sequence: CDR1 MNHEY, CDR2 SMNVEV (reference sequence). CDR3 DNA: TGTGCCAGCAGTGATAGGACAGGGCGGGATGAGCAGTTCTTC. It specifies CASSDRTGRDEQFF.

This chain connects TRBV27 to TRBJ2-4; 10 bases match TRBD2. Germline V gives CDR1 MNHEY, CDR2 SMNVEV (reference sequence). The CDR3 has 15 residues. With 1 base clipped from V and 13 bases from J, the junction kept 10 bases outside the gene matches. The CDR3 DNA reads as TGTGCCAGCAGTTTATTGGCTAGCGGGAGTCGTGAGCAGTACTTC. Amino acids: CASSLLASGSREQYF.

This chain links TRBV7-2 with TRBJ2-4; 8 bases line up with TRBD2. The J call may be mistaken, given a closer DNA end match to TRBJ2-7. The CDR3 totals 16 residues. CDR1 and CDR2 (germline): SGHTA, FQGNSA. CDR3 sequence (DNA): TGTGCCAGCAGCCTCACGGGGGGGCGATCCCCCTACGAGCAGTACTTC. This gives the protein CASSLTGGRSPYEQYF.

The rearrangement links TRBV4-3 to TRBJ2-1, with D uncertain. The CDR3 runs to 14 residues. V was shortened by 0 bases and J by 10 bases, with 13 bases between the two germline ends. Germline V lookup: CDR1 LGHNA, CDR2 YSLEER. CDR3 DNA sequence: TGCGCCAGCAGCCAAGATGTAACCATCAGAGAGCAGTTCTTC. This translates into CASSQDVTIREQFF.

This clonotype appeared a single time. The chain combines TRBV29-1 with TRBJ2-3; TRBD1 is a possible D gene (5 bases). Looked up from germline, CDR1 is SQVTM and CDR2 is ANQGSEA. With 4 bases removed from V and 4 bases from J, the gap between germline ends came to 15 bases. CDR3 length equals 14 residues. CDR3 sequence: CSVVGLRWADTQYF. In nucleotides, the CDR3 is TGCAGCGTTGTGGGGCTTCGTTGGGCAGATACGCAGTATTTT.

The chain recombines TRBV28 with TRBJ1-5; tentative D call: TRBD1 (6 bases). The CDR3 contains 17 residues. V lost 1 base and J 1 base, leaving 14 bases between the germline ends. CDR1 is MDHEN and CDR2 is SYDVKM in the germline V gene. The CDR3 coding sequence is TGTGCCAGCAGTTTATCTACCGGGGGGGCAAGCAATCAGCCCCAGCATTTT. Its translation: CASSLSTGGASNQPQHF.

This clonotype was seen many times. The genes are TRBV7-2 and TRBJ1-2; 12 positions match TRBD1. Germline values: CDR1 SGHTA, CDR2 FQGNSA. The CDR3 has 17 amino acids. The junction had 7 bases not matched to a gene; V was cut back by 3 bases and J by 2 bases. The CDR3 DNA follows: TGTGCCAGCAGCTTTCAACCGGGACAGGGGGCCAACTATGGCTACACCTTC. The encoded protein is CASSFQPGQGANYGYTF.

This clonotype was seen a few times. The chain recombines TRBV6-2 or TRBV6-3 with TRBJ2-7; D remains unclear. Germline V gene data show CDR1 as MNHEY and CDR2 as SVGEGT. The V end was cut by 8 bases, the J end by 1 base, with 18 bases between. CDR3 length: 15 residues. CDR3 region: CASDLSGFPSYEQYF. The CDR3 DNA reads as TGTGCCAGCGATCTTTCGGGCTTCCCTTCCTACGAGCAGTACTTC.

This chain uses TRBV28 with TRBJ1-4; 7 bases agree with TRBD1. The V and J ends lost 5 bases and 7 bases, in that order; junction bases with no gene match: 10. Germline lookup yields CDR1 MDHEN and CDR2 SYDVKM. CDR3 length equals 15 residues. CDR3 DNA sequence: TGTGCCAGCAGTAAAGACAGGGTGAGGAGTGAAAAACTGTTTTTT. Its translation is CASSKDRVRSEKLFF.

The V gene is TRBV7-2, the J gene TRBJ2-1, with 10 bases fitting TRBD1. The CDR3 has 16 amino acids. With V trimmed by 6 bases and J by 6 bases, 11 bases remained unmatched. Germline CDR1 and CDR2: SGHTA and FQGNSA. The chain's CDR3 is CASSTGRGQGTNEQFF. Written as DNA, the CDR3 is TGTGCCAGCAGTACCGGTAGGGGACAGGGGACCAATGAGCAGTTCTTC.

This clonotype was seen only a few times. The chain joins TRBV15 to TRBJ2-1; possible D gene TRBD2, 5 bases. The CDR3 spans 15 residues. Trimming stripped 1 base from V and 5 bases from J, with 12 bases between. From germline, CDR1 is LNHNV and CDR2 YYDKDF (reference sequence). CDR3 region: CATSRGVASNNEQFF. The CDR3 DNA reads as TGTGCCACCAGCAGAGGGGTAGCGTCTAACAATGAGCAGTTCTTC.

The J gene is TRBJ1-5, the V gene TRBV20-1, with D perhaps matching TRBD1 (5 bases). Trimming cost V 1 base and J 1 base, with 8 bases left between them. The germline CDR1 and CDR2 sequences are DFQATT and SNEGSKA (reference sequence). This CDR3 has 14 amino acids. This CDR3 reads CSARGRTSNQPQHF. The CDR3 bases are TGCAGTGCTAGAGGACGGACAAGCAATCAGCCCCAGCATTTT.

V and J are TRBV7-2 and TRBJ2-7; D is uncertain. The CDR3 loop spans 13 amino acids. V dropped 0 bases and J dropped 5 bases, with 8 bases sitting between them. Germline CDR1 and CDR2: SGHTA and FQGNSA. The CDR3 nucleotides read TGTGCCAGCAGCTTAGCAGGGTTCAACGAGCAGTACTTC. It translates to CASSLAGFNEQYF.

The gene calls are TRBV10-3 and TRBJ1-2, with D possibly TRBD1 on 6 matching bases. The V gene lost 0 bases and the J gene lost 6 bases, with 8 bases spanning the gap. This CDR3 has 13 amino acids. Germline V gene lookup returns CDR1 ENHRY and CDR2 SYGVKD. CDR3 bases: TGTGCCATCAGTGAGTCGAAGGGGGATGGCTACACCTTC. Protein: CAISESKGDGYTF.

The chain is built from TRBV7-3 and TRBJ2-1, with TRBD2 matching over 10 bases. Germline loops: CDR1 SGHTA, CDR2 FQGTGA. This CDR3 is built from 15 residues. J gave up 6 bases and V 1 base, and 3 bases lay outside the gene matches. This CDR3 reads CASSLMLAGVNEQFF. Here the CDR3 DNA reads TGTGCCAGCAGCTTAATGCTAGCGGGAGTCAATGAGCAGTTCTTC.